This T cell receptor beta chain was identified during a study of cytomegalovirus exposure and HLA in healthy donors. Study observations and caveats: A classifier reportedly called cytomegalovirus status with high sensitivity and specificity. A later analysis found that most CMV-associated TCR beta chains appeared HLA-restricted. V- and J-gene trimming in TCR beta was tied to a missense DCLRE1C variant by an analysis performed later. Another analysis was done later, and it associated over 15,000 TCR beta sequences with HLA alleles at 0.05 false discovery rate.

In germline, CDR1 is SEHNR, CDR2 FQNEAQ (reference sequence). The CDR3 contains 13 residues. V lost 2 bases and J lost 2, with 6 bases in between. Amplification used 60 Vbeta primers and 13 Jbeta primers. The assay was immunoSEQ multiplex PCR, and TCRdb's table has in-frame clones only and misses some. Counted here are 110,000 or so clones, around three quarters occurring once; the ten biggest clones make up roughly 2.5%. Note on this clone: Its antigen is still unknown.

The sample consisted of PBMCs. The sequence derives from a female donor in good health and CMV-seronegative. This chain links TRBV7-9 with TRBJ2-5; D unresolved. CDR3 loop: CASSLLQQETQYF. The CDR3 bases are TGTGCCAGCAGCTTATTGCAGCAAGAGACCCAGTACTTC.